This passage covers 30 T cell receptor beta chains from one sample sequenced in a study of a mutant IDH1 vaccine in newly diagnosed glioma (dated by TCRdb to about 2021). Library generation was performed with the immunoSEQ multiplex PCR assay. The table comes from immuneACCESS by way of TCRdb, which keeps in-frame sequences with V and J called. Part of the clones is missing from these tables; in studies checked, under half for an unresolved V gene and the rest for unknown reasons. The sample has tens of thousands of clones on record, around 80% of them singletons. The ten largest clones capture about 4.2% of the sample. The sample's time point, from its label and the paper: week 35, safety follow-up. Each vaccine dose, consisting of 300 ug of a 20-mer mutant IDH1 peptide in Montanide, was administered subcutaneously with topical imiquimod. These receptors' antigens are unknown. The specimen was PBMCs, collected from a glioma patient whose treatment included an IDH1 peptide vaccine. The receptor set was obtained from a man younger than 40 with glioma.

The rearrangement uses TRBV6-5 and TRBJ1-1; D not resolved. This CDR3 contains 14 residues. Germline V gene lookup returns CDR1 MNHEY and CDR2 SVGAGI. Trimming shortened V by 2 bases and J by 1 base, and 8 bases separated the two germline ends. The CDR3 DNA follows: TGTGCCAGCAGTTACATCGTCAAGAACACTGAAGCTTTCTTT. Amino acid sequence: CASSYIVKNTEAFF.

The CDR3 region is CASSFARNSNQPQHF. As DNA, the CDR3 is TGTGCCAGCAGTTTCGCAAGAAATAGCAATCAGCCCCAGCATTTT. The chain joins TRBV27 to TRBJ1-5; D is unclear. CDR1 and CDR2 from the germline V gene are MNHEY and SMNVEV (reference sequence). The V end lost 3 bases, the J end lost 0 bases, and 9 bases lay between the germline ends. This CDR3 has 15 amino acids.

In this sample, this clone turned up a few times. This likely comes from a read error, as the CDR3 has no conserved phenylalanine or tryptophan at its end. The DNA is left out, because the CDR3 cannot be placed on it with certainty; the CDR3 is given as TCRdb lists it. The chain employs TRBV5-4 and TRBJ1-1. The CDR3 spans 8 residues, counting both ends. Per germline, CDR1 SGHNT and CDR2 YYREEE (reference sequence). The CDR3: CASSLPTN.

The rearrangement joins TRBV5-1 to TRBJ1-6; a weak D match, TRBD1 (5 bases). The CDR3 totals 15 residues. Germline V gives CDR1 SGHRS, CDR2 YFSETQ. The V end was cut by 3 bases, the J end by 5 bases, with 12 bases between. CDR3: CASSSMGDHNSPLHF. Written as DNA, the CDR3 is TGCGCCAGCAGCTCCATGGGGGACCATAATTCACCCCTCCACTTT.

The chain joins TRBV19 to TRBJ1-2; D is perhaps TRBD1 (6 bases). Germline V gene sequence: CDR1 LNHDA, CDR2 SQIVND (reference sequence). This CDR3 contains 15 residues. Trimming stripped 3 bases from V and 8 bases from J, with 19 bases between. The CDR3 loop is CASSMDRLLTGGYTF. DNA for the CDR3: TGTGCCAGTAGTATGGACAGACTCCTCACGGGAGGCTACACCTTC.

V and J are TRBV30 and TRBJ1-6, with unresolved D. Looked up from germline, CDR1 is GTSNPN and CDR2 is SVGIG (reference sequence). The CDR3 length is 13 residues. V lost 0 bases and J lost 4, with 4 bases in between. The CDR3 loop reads CAWSVPYNSPLHF. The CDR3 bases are TGTGCCTGGAGTGTACCGTATAATTCACCCCTCCACTTT.

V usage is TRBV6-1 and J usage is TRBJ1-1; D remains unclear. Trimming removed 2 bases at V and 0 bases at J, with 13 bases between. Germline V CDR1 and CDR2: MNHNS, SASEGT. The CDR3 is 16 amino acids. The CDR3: CASSEWGNPMNTEAFF. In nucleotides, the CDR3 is TGTGCCAGCAGTGAATGGGGAAACCCCATGAACACTGAAGCTTTCTTT.

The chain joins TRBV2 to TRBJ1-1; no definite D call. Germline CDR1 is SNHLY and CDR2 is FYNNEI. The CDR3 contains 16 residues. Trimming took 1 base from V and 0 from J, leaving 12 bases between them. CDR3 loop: CASSEEQTYMNTEAFF. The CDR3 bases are TGTGCCAGCAGTGAAGAACAAACTTACATGAACACTGAAGCTTTCTTT.

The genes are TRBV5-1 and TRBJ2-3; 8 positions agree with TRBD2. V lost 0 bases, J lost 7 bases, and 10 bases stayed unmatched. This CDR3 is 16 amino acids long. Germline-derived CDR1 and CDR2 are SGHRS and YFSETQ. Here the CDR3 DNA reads TGCGCCAGCAGCTTGGTGGTTAGCGGGGTTTTAAATACGCAGTATTTT. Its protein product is CASSLVVSGVLNTQYF.

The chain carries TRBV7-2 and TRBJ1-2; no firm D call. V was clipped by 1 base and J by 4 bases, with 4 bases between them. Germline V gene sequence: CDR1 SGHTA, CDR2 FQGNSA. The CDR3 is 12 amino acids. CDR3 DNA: TGTGCCAGCAGCTTAGAGAGCTATGGCTACACCTTC. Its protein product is CASSLESYGYTF.

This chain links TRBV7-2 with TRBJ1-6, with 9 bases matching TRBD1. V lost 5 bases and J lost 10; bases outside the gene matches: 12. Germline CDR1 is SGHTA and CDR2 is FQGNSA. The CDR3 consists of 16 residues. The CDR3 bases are TGTGCCAGCAGCCCTGACCGGGACAGGGTACGCTCACCCCTCCACTTT. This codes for CASSPDRDRVRSPLHF.

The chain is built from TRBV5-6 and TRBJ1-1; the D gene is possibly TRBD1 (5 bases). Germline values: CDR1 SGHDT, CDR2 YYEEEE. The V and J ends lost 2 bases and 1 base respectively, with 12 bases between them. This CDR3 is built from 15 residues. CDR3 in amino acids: CASSLGGGWNTEAFF. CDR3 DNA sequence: TGTGCCAGCAGCTTAGGTGGGGGATGGAACACTGAAGCTTTCTTT.

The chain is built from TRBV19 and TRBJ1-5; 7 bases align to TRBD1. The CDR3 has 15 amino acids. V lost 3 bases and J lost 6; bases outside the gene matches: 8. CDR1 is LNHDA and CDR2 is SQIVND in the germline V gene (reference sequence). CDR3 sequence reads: CASSMGQIVFQPQHF. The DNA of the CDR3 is TGTGCCAGTAGTATGGGACAGATCGTCTTTCAGCCCCAGCATTTT.

CDR3 in amino acids: CASSLASGEYEQYF. CDR3 DNA sequence: TGTGCCAGCAGTTTAGCTAGCGGGGAGTACGAGCAGTACTTC. J is TRBJ2-7 and V is TRBV27; the match to TRBD2 covers 9 bases. V shed 2 bases and J 4 bases; nucleotides not matched to a gene: 3. The CDR3 sequence is 14 residues long. CDR1 MNHEY and CDR2 SMNVEV come from the germline V gene (reference sequence).

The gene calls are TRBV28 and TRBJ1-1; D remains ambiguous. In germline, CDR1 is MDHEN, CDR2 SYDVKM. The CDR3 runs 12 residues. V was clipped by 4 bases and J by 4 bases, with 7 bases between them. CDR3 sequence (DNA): TGTGCCAGCAGTTCCGTCTCCACTGAAGCTTTCTTT. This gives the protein CASSSVSTEAFF.

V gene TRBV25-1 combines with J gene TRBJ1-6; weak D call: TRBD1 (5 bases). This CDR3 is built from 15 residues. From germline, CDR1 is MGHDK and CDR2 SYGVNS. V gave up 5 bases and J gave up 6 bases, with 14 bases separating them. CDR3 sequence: CASSPSLGGNSPLHF. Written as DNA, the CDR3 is TGTGCCAGCAGTCCTTCCTTGGGGGGTAATTCACCCCTCCACTTT.

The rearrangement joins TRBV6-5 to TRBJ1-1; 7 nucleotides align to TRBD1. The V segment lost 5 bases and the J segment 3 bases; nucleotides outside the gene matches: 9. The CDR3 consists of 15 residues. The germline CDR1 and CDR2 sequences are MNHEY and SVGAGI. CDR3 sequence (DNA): TGTGCCAGCAGTCCCCTCGGGACAGCTCACACTGAAGCTTTCTTT. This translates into CASSPLGTAHTEAFF.

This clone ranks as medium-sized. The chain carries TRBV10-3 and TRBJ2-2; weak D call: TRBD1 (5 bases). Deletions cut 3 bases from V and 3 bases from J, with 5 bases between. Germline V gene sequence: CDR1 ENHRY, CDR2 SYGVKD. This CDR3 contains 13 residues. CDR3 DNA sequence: TGTGCCATCAGTGACAGGGACACCGGGGAGCTGTTTTTT. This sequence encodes CAISDRDTGELFF.

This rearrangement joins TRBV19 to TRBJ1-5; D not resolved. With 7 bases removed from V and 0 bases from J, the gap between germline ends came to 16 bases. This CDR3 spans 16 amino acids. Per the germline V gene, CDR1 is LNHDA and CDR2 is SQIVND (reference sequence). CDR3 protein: CASIWSAAYSNQPQHF. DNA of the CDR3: TGTGCCAGTATATGGTCGGCAGCTTATAGCAATCAGCCCCAGCATTTT.

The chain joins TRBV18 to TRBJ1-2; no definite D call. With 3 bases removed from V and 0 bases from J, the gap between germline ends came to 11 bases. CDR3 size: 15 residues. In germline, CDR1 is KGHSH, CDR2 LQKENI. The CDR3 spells CASSPQELTNYGYTF. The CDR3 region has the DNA TGTGCCAGCTCACCTCAGGAGCTTACTAACTATGGCTACACCTTC.

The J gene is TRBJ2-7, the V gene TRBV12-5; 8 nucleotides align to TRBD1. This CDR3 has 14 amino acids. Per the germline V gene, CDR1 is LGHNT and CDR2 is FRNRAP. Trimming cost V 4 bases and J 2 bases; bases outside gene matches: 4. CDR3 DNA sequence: TGTGCTAGTGGTTCAGGACAGGGCCCCTACGAGCAGTACTTC. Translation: CASGSGQGPYEQYF.

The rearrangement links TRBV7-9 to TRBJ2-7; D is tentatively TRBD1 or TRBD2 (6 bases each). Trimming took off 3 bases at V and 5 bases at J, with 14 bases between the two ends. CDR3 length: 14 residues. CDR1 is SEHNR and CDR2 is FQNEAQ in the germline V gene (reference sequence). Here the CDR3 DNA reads TGTGCCAGCAGCTTCTGGGTGGGGGGCGACGAGCAGTACTTC. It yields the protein CASSFWVGGDEQYF.

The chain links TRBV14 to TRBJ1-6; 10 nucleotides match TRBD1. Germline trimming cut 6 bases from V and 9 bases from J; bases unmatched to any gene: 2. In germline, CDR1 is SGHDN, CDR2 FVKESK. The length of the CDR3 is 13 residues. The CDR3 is CASSGQGGSPLHF. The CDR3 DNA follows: TGTGCCAGCAGTGGACAGGGGGGTTCACCCCTCCACTTT. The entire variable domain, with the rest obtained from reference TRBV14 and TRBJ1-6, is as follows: EAGVTQFPSHSVIEKGQTVTLRCDPISGHDNLYWYRRVMGKEIKFLLHFVKESKQDESGMPNNRFLAERTGGTYSTLKVQPAELEDSGVYFCASSGQGGSPLHFGNGTRLTVT.

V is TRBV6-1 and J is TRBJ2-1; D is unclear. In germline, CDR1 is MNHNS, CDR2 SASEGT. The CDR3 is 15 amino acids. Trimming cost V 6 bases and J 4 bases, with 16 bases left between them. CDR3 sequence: CASRKAVVEYNEQFF. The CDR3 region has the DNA TGTGCCAGCAGGAAGGCCGTCGTAGAATACAATGAGCAGTTCTTC.

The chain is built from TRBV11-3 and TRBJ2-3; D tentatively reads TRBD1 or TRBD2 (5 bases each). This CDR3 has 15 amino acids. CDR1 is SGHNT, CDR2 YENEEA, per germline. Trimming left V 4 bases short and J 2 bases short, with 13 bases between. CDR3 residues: CASSSGRSNTDTQYF. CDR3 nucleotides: TGTGCCAGCAGCTCGGGACGGAGCAACACAGATACGCAGTATTTT.

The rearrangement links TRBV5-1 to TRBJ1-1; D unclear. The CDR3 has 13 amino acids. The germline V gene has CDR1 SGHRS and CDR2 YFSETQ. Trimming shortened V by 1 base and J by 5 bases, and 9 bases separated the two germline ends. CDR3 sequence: CASSLLGATEAFF. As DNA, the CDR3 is TGCGCCAGCAGCTTGTTAGGCGCGACTGAAGCTTTCTTT.

The CDR3 loop reads CASSEARLAGRYEQFF. In nucleotides, the CDR3 is TGTGCCAGCAGTGAAGCCAGGCTAGCGGGGAGGTATGAGCAGTTCTTC. The genes are TRBV2 and TRBJ2-1; 9 bases align to TRBD2. The CDR3 is 16 residues long. With 0 bases clipped from V and 8 bases from J, the junction kept 8 bases outside the gene matches. The V gene's germline CDR1 is SNHLY and CDR2 FYNNEI. Variable domain in full (rest from reference TRBV2 and TRBJ2-1): EPEVTQTPSHQVTQMGQEVILRCVPISNHLYFYWYRQILGQKVEFLVSFYNNEISEKSEIFDDQFSVERPDGSNFTLKIRSTKLEDSAMYFCASSEARLAGRYEQFFGPGTRLTVL.

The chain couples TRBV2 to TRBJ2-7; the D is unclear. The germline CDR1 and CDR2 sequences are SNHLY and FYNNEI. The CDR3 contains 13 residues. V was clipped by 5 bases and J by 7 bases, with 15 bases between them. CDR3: CASSPLTLGEQYF. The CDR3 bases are TGTGCCAGCAGTCCGCTAACTCTTGGGGAGCAGTACTTC. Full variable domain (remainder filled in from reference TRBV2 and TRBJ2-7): EPEVTQTPSHQVTQMGQEVILRCVPISNHLYFYWYRQILGQKVEFLVSFYNNEISEKSEIFDDQFSVERPDGSNFTLKIRSTKLEDSAMYFCASSPLTLGEQYFGPGTRLTVT.

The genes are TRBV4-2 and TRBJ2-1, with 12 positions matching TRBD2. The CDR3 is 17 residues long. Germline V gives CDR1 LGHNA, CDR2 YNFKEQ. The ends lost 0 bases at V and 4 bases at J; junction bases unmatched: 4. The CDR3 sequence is CASSQESSGGGYNEQFF. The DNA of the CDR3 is TGTGCCAGCAGCCAAGAGTCTAGCGGGGGGGGTTACAATGAGCAGTTCTTC.

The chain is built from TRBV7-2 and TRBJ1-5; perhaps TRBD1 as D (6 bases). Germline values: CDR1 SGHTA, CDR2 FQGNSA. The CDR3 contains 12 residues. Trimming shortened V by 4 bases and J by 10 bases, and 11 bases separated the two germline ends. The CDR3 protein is CASSSRGGPQHF. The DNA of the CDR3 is TGTGCCAGCAGCTCCCGAGGGGGACCCCAGCATTTT.